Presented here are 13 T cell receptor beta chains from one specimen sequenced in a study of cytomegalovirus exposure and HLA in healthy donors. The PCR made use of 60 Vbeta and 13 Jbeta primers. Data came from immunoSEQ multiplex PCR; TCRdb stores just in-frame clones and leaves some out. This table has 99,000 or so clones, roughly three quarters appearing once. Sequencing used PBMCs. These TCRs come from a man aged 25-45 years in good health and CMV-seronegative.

The CDR3 sequence is CASSPGRSRGTGELFF. The DNA for the CDR3 is TGTGCCAGCAGTCCTGGAAGGAGTCGTGGCACCGGGGAGCTGTTTTTT. The V call is TRBV7-2, the J call TRBJ2-2; no clear D. The length of the CDR3 is 16 residues. V shed 6 bases and J shed 4 bases, with 18 bases lying between them. Germline V gene sequence: CDR1 SGHTA, CDR2 FQGNSA.

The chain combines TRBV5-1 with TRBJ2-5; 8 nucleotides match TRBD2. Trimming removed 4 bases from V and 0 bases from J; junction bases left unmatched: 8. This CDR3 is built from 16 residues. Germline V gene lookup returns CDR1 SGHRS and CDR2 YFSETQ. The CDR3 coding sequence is TGCGCCAGCAGCCCCGGGACTAGGCAATACCAAGAGACCCAGTACTTC. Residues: CASSPGTRQYQETQYF.

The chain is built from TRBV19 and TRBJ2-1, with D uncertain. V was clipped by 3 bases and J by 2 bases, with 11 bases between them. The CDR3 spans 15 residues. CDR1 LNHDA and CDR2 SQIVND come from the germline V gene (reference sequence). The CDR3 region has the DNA TGTGCCAGTAGTATGGGCCGATTACCCTACAATGAGCAGTTCTTC. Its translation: CASSMGRLPYNEQFF.

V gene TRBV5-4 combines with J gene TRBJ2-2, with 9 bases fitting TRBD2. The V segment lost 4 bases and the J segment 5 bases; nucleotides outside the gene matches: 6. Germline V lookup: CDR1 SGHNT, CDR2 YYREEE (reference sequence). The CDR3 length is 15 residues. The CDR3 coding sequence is TGTGCCAGCAGCCACCCGGGACTAGCTACCGGGGAGCTGTTTTTT. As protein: CASSHPGLATGELFF.

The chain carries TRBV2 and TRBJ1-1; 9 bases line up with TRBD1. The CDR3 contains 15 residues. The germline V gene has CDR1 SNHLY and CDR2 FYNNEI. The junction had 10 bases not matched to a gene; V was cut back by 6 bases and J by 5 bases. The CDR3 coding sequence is TGTGCCAGCAGAACCGGATTGACAGGGGGAACTGAAGCTTTCTTT. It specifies CASRTGLTGGTEAFF.

The CDR3 sequence is CATSGRIPTYNEQFF. CDR3 DNA sequence: TGTGCCACTAGCGGGAGGATCCCCACCTACAATGAGCAGTTCTTC. This chain joins TRBV6-1 and TRBJ2-1, with 11 nucleotides matching TRBD2. The CDR3 runs to 15 residues. The J segment lost 2 bases and the V segment lost 10 bases, leaving 7 bases of the junction unmatched. From germline, CDR1 is MNHNS and CDR2 SASEGT.

The CDR3 protein is CASSQDTGTGVDGELFF. CDR3 coding DNA: TGCGCCAGCAGCCAAGATACCGGGACAGGGGTAGACGGGGAGCTGTTTTTT. The chain carries TRBV4-3 and TRBJ2-2; 10 nucleotides match TRBD1. CDR1 and CDR2 from the germline V gene are LGHNA and YSLEER. V shed 0 bases, J shed 7 bases, and the junction held 8 bases outside the gene matches. The length of the CDR3 is 17 residues.

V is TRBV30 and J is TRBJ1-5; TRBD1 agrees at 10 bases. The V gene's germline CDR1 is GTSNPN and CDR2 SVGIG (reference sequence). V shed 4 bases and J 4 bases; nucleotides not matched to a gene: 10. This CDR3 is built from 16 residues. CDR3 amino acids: CAWTPRDRGGNQPQHF. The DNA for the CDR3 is TGTGCCTGGACTCCTAGGGACAGGGGAGGGAATCAGCCCCAGCATTTT.

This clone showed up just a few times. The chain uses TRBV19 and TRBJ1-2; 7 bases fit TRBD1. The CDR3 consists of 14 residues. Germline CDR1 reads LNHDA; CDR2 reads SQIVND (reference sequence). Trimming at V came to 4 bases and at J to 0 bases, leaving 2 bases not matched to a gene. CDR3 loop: CASSRDRANYGYTF. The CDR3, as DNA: TGTGCCAGTAGTAGGGACAGAGCTAACTATGGCTACACCTTC.

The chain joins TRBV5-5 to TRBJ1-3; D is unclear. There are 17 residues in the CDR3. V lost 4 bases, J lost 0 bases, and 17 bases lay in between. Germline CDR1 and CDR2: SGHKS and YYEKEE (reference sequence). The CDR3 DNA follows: TGTGCCAGCAGCCGACGTGGAGGGCAGAACTCTGGAAACACCATATATTTT. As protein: CASSRRGGQNSGNTIYF. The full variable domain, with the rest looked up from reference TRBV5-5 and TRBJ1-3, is DAGVTQSPTHLIKTRGQQVTLRCSPISGHKSVSWYQQVLGQGPQFIFQYYEKEERGRGNFPDRFSARQFPNYSSELNVNALLLGDSALYLCASSRRGGQNSGNTIYFGEGSWLTVV.

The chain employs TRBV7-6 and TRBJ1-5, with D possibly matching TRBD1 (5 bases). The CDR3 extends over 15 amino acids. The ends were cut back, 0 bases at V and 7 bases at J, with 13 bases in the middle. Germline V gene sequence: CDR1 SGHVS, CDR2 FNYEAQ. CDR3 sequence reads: CASSLAGGGDQPQHF. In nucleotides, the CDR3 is TGTGCCAGCAGCTTAGCGGGTGGGGGGGACCAGCCCCAGCATTTT.

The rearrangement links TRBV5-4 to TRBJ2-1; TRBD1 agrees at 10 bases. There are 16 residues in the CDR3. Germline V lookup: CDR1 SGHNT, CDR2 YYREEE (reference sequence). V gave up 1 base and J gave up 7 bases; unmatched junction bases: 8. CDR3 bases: TGTGCCAGCAGCTTGCCGACGGGACAGGGGACTAATGAGCAGTTCTTC. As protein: CASSLPTGQGTNEQFF.

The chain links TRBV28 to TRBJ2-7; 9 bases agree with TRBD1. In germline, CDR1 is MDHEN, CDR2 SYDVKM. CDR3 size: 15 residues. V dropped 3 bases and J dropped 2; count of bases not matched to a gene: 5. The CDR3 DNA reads TGTGCCAGCAGTTTGGAGGGACAGGGCACCTACGAGCAGTACTTC. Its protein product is CASSLEGQGTYEQYF.